This T cell receptor beta chain was profiled in a study of blood T cell repertoires in COVID-19. As for the study in general: Sources were T cells, B-cell-depleted T cells, or PBMCs; the material itself was cDNA or gDNA.

Profiled with immunoSEQ multiplex PCR; TCRdb holds only in-frame clones, not every one. The sample has a few hundred thousand clones; about 88% are singletons. This clone was recorded a few times. Sequenced: peripheral blood. The TCR comes from a woman in her seventies with active or convalescent COVID-19.

CDR3 nucleotide sequence: TGTGCCAGCAGTAGTAATCTTGGCAGCACTGAAGCTTTCTTT. Protein product: CASSSNLGSTEAFF. The chain has TRBV27 and TRBJ1-1; D uncertain. Germline V lookup: CDR1 MNHEY, CDR2 SMNVEV (reference sequence). CDR3 length: 14 residues. Trimming pared 5 bases from V and 4 bases from J, leaving 14 bases between.